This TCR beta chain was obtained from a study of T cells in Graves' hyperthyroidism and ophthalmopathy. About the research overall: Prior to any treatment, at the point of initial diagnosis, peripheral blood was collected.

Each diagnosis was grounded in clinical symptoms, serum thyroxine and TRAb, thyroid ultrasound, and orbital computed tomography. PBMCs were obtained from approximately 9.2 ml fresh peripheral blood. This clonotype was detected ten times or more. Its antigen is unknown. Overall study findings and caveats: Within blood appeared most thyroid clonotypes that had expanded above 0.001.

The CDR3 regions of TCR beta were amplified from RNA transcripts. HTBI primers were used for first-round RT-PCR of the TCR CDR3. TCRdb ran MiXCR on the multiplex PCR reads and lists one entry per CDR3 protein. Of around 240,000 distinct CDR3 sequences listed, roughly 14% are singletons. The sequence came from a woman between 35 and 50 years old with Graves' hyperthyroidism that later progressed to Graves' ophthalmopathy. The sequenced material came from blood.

Here the CDR3 DNA reads TGTGCCAGCAGCCGCTCCGGGACTAGCGGGAGTTTCATCAATGAGCAGTTCTTC. Protein product: CASSRSGTSGSFINEQFF. This chain joins TRBV5-5 and TRBJ2-1, with 14 bases aligning to TRBD2. V shed 4 bases, J shed 6 bases, and the junction held 12 bases outside the gene matches. Germline V gene sequence: CDR1 SGHKS, CDR2 YYEKEE (reference sequence). The CDR3 runs 18 residues.